This T cell receptor beta chain is drawn from a study of blood T cell repertoires in COVID-19. The method was immunoSEQ multiplex PCR; TCRdb's version includes in-frame clones alone and lacks a portion of them. This repertoire shows about 440,000 clones, 90% found once; its top ten account for about 0.57%. After removal of 3 bases from V and 0 bases from J, the junction contained 11 bases not matched to a gene. CDR3 size: 18 residues. The germline CDR1 and CDR2 sequences are DFQATT and SNEGSKA (reference sequence). This TCR was recovered from a man younger than 30 who had recovered from COVID-19. The chain employs TRBV20-1 and TRBJ2-6; TRBD1 aligns across 7 bases. The specimen was PBMCs or T cells enriched from blood (not recorded which). CDR3 region: CSASGPDRLLSGANVLTF. As DNA, the CDR3 is TGCAGTGCTAGTGGCCCGGACAGGCTCCTCTCTGGGGCCAACGTCCTGACTTTC.